The present TCR beta chain was sequenced within a study of blood T cells in healthy people across ages. This clonotype has only a few counts. The CDR3 runs 15 residues. Trimming pared 0 bases from V and 6 bases from J, leaving 15 bases between. Germline lookup yields CDR1 SGHRS and CDR2 YFSETQ. With a J-beta primer mix and a sample-barcoded 5' primer, a second PCR ran about 7 to 12 cycles. TCRdb re-analysed the 5' RACE reads in MiXCR, keeping a single row per CDR3 protein. The sample has approximately 1.5 million distinct CDR3 sequences; about 31% are singletons. What was sequenced was blood. This clonotype originated in a young woman in good health. The chain combines TRBV5-1 with TRBJ1-2; perhaps TRBD1 as D (5 bases). The DNA for the CDR3 is TGCGCCAGCAGCTTGGAAATCCCCAGGGATGATGGCTACACCTTC. Translating it yields CASSLEIPRDDGYTF. Full variable domain (outside the CDR3, taken from reference TRBV5-1 and TRBJ1-2): KAGVTQTPRYLIKTRGQQVTLSCSPISGHRSVSWYQQTPGQGLQFLFEYFSETQRNKGNFPGRFSGRQFSNSRSEMNVSTLELGDSALYLCASSLEIPRDDGYTFGSGTRLTVV.